Each of the 14 T cell receptor beta chains below was sequenced from the same sample in a study of glioma-infiltrating T cells. TCR alpha and beta CDR3 regions were amplified from RNA using iRepertoire nested multiplex PCR. One entry per CDR3 protein, called by TCRdb with MiXCR from the multiplex PCR reads. The repertoire has more than 350,000 distinct CDR3 sequences, 41% of them found once; the top ten carry more than 10%. Sequencing was done on a sample of glioma tissue, nonneoplastic brain tissue, or PBMCs (not recorded which). The receptors derive from a human donor with low-grade glioma or glioblastoma, undergoing nonglioma brain surgery, or in good health (not recorded which).

The chain combines TRBV18 with TRBJ1-1, with TRBD1 matching over 9 bases. The CDR3 is made up of 13 amino acids. The V gene's germline CDR1 is KGHSH and CDR2 LQKENI. Trimming took 8 bases from V and 5 from J; bases not matched to a gene: 6. This chain's CDR3 is CASKQGARTEAFF. The CDR3 DNA sequence: TGTGCCAGCAAACAGGGGGCGCGGACTGAAGCTTTCTTT.

This chain uses TRBV15 with TRBJ1-3, with unresolved D. The V end lost 6 bases, the J end lost 0 bases, and 12 bases lay between the germline ends. The CDR3 covers 15 residues. Germline CDR1 reads LNHNV; CDR2 reads YYDKDF (reference sequence). CDR3 protein: CATSTLRDSGNTIYF. DNA of the CDR3: TGTGCCACCAGTACCTTAAGGGACTCTGGAAACACCATATATTTT.

A note on this clonotype: One end of the junction is discordant with germline, which a read error may explain. The rearrangement links TRBV6-1 to TRBJ2-5; tentatively, D is TRBD1 (6 bases). This CDR3 has 17 residues. Germline V gene data show CDR1 as MNHNS and CDR2 as SASEGT. The CDR3 loop reads CAISEIILGTNQETQYF. The DNA of the CDR3 is TGTGCCATCAGTGAAATCATACTCGGGACAAACCAAGAGACCCAGTACTTC.

This clonotype was observed a few times. This chain connects TRBV7-2 to TRBJ1-6; D remains unclear. The V and J ends lost 5 bases and 5 bases respectively, with 13 bases between them. CDR1 and CDR2 from the germline V gene are SGHTA and FQGNSA. The CDR3 is 15 residues long. CDR3 sequence: CASSPIGYNNSPLHF. The CDR3 DNA reads as TGTGCCAGCAGCCCGATCGGATATAATAATTCACCCCTCCACTTT.

This clonotype turned up a few times. This rearrangement joins TRBV7-2 to TRBJ1-1; maybe TRBD1 (5 bases). Germline V gene sequence: CDR1 SGHTA, CDR2 FQGNSA. The CDR3 has 15 amino acids. Trimming cost V 5 bases and J 0 bases, with 13 bases left between them. This CDR3 reads CASSLRDVMNTEAFF. The DNA of the CDR3 is TGTGCCAGCAGCCTCCGGGACGTAATGAACACTGAAGCTTTCTTT.

Regarding this clonotype: Possible read error: a much larger clone is one base away. The chain couples TRBV20-1 to TRBJ2-7; tentatively, D is TRBD2 (6 bases). The CDR3 has 13 residues. Trimming removed 7 bases from V and 5 bases from J, with 18 bases in between. CDR1 is DFQATT, CDR2 SNEGSKA, per germline (reference sequence). In DNA form, the CDR3 reads TGCAGTGTCAGACTAGTGGGGCAGGACGAGCAGTACTTC. Protein sequence: CSVRLVGQDEQYF.

This clonotype turned up a few times. J is TRBJ1-2 and V is TRBV3-1, with TRBD1 as a possible D gene (5 bases). The CDR3 contains 13 residues. V gave up 3 bases and J gave up 4 bases, with 9 bases separating them. Germline V gives CDR1 LGHDT, CDR2 YNNKEL (reference sequence). The CDR3 DNA sequence: TGTGCCAGCAGCCAGAGGGGAACCTATGGCTACACCTTC. This translates into CASSQRGTYGYTF.

A remark on this clonotype: A much larger clone lies a single base off, so this may be a read error. This chain links TRBV25-1 with TRBJ2-3; D unresolved. The length of the CDR3 is 17 residues. Germline CDR1 reads MGHDK; CDR2 reads SYGVNS. V lost 6 bases and J lost 2, with 21 bases in between. The CDR3 nucleotides read TGTGCCAGCAGGATAGAAGTTAGCTGTGTGGACACAGATACGCAGTATTTT. Amino acids: CASRIEVSCVDTDTQYF.

The rearrangement joins TRBV20-1 to TRBJ2-5; possibly TRBD1 for D (6 bases). Deletions cut 2 bases from V and 5 bases from J, with 15 bases between. The length of the CDR3 is 14 residues. Looked up from germline, CDR1 is DFQATT and CDR2 is SNEGSKA (reference sequence). This CDR3 is CSARPDTGWETQYF. The CDR3 nucleotides are TGCAGTGCTAGACCCGACACAGGGTGGGAGACCCAGTACTTC.

This clonotype was seen more than once but under ten times. This chain links TRBV15 with TRBJ2-1; a possible D gene is TRBD2 (5 bases). The V end lost 2 bases, the J end lost 4 bases, and 12 bases lay between the germline ends. The CDR3 is made up of 15 amino acids. CDR1 and CDR2 (germline): LNHNV, YYDKDF (reference sequence). CDR3 in amino acids: CATSRPASGYNEQFF. CDR3 bases: TGTGCCACCAGCAGACCGGCAAGCGGATACAATGAGCAGTTCTTC.

A note on this clonotype: One end of the junction varies from germline; a read error may be responsible. The chain joins TRBV27 to TRBJ2-5, with 9 nucleotides matching TRBD1. In germline, CDR1 is MNHEY, CDR2 SMNVEV (reference sequence). The CDR3 has 16 residues. In nucleotides, the CDR3 is TGTACCAGCAGTTTCCATGGGGACAGGGTTGCAGAGACCCAGTACTTC. Protein: CTSSFHGDRVAETQYF.

Points on this clonotype: A much larger clone sits a single nucleotide away, making a read error possible. This chain connects TRBV6-5 to TRBJ2-1, with 7 bases lining up with TRBD2. In germline, CDR1 is MNHEY, CDR2 SVGAGI. The CDR3 loop spans 17 amino acids. The CDR3 sequence is CASSYWGGRGPYNEQLF. DNA of the CDR3: TGTGCCAGCAGTTACTGGGGAGGGCGCGGACCCTACAATGAGCAGCTCTTC.

This clonotype was counted once. This chain uses TRBV6-6 with TRBJ1-6; TRBD1 aligns across 7 bases. In germline, CDR1 is MNHNY, CDR2 SVGAGI (reference sequence). Unmatched junction bases numbered 5, after V lost 10 bases and J lost 5 bases. CDR3 length: 13 amino acids. CDR3 protein: CAIRGTDNSPLHF. For the CDR3, the DNA is TGTGCCATCAGGGGGACAGATAATTCACCCCTCCACTTT.

In its sample, this clonotype was seen a few times. V and J are TRBV6-1 and TRBJ1-1; TRBD1 agrees at 10 bases. Germline V gives CDR1 MNHNS, CDR2 SASEGT. There are 13 residues in the CDR3. Trimming removed 10 bases from V and 4 bases from J; junction bases left unmatched: 6. As DNA, the CDR3 is TGTGCCATTTGGACAGGGGGAATCACTGAAGCTTTCTTT. This translates into CAIWTGGITEAFF.